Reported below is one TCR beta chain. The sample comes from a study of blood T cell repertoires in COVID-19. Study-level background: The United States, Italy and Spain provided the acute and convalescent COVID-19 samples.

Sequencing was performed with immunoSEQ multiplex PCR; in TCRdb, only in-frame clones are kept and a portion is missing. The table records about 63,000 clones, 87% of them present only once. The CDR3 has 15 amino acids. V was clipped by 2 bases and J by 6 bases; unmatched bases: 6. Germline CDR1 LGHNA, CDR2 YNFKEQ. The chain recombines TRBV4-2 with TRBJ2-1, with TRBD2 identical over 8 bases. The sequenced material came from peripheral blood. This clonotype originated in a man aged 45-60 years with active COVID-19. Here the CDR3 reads CASSQPGLEGNEQFF. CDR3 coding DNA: TGTGCCAGCAGCCAACCGGGACTAGAAGGCAATGAGCAGTTCTTC.